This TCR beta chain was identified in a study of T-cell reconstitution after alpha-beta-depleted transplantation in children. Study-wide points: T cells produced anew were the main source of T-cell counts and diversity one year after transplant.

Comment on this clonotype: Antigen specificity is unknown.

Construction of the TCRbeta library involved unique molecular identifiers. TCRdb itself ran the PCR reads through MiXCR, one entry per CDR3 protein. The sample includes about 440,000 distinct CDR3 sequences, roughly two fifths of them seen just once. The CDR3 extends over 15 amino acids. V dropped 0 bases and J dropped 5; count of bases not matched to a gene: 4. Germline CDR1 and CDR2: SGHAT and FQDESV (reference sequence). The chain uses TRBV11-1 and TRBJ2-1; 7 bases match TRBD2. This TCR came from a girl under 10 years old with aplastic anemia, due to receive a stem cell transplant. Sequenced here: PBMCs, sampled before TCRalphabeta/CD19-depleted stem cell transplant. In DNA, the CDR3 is TGTGCCAGCAGCTTAGCCCGGGACTACCACAATGAGCAGTTCTTC. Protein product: CASSLARDYHNEQFF.